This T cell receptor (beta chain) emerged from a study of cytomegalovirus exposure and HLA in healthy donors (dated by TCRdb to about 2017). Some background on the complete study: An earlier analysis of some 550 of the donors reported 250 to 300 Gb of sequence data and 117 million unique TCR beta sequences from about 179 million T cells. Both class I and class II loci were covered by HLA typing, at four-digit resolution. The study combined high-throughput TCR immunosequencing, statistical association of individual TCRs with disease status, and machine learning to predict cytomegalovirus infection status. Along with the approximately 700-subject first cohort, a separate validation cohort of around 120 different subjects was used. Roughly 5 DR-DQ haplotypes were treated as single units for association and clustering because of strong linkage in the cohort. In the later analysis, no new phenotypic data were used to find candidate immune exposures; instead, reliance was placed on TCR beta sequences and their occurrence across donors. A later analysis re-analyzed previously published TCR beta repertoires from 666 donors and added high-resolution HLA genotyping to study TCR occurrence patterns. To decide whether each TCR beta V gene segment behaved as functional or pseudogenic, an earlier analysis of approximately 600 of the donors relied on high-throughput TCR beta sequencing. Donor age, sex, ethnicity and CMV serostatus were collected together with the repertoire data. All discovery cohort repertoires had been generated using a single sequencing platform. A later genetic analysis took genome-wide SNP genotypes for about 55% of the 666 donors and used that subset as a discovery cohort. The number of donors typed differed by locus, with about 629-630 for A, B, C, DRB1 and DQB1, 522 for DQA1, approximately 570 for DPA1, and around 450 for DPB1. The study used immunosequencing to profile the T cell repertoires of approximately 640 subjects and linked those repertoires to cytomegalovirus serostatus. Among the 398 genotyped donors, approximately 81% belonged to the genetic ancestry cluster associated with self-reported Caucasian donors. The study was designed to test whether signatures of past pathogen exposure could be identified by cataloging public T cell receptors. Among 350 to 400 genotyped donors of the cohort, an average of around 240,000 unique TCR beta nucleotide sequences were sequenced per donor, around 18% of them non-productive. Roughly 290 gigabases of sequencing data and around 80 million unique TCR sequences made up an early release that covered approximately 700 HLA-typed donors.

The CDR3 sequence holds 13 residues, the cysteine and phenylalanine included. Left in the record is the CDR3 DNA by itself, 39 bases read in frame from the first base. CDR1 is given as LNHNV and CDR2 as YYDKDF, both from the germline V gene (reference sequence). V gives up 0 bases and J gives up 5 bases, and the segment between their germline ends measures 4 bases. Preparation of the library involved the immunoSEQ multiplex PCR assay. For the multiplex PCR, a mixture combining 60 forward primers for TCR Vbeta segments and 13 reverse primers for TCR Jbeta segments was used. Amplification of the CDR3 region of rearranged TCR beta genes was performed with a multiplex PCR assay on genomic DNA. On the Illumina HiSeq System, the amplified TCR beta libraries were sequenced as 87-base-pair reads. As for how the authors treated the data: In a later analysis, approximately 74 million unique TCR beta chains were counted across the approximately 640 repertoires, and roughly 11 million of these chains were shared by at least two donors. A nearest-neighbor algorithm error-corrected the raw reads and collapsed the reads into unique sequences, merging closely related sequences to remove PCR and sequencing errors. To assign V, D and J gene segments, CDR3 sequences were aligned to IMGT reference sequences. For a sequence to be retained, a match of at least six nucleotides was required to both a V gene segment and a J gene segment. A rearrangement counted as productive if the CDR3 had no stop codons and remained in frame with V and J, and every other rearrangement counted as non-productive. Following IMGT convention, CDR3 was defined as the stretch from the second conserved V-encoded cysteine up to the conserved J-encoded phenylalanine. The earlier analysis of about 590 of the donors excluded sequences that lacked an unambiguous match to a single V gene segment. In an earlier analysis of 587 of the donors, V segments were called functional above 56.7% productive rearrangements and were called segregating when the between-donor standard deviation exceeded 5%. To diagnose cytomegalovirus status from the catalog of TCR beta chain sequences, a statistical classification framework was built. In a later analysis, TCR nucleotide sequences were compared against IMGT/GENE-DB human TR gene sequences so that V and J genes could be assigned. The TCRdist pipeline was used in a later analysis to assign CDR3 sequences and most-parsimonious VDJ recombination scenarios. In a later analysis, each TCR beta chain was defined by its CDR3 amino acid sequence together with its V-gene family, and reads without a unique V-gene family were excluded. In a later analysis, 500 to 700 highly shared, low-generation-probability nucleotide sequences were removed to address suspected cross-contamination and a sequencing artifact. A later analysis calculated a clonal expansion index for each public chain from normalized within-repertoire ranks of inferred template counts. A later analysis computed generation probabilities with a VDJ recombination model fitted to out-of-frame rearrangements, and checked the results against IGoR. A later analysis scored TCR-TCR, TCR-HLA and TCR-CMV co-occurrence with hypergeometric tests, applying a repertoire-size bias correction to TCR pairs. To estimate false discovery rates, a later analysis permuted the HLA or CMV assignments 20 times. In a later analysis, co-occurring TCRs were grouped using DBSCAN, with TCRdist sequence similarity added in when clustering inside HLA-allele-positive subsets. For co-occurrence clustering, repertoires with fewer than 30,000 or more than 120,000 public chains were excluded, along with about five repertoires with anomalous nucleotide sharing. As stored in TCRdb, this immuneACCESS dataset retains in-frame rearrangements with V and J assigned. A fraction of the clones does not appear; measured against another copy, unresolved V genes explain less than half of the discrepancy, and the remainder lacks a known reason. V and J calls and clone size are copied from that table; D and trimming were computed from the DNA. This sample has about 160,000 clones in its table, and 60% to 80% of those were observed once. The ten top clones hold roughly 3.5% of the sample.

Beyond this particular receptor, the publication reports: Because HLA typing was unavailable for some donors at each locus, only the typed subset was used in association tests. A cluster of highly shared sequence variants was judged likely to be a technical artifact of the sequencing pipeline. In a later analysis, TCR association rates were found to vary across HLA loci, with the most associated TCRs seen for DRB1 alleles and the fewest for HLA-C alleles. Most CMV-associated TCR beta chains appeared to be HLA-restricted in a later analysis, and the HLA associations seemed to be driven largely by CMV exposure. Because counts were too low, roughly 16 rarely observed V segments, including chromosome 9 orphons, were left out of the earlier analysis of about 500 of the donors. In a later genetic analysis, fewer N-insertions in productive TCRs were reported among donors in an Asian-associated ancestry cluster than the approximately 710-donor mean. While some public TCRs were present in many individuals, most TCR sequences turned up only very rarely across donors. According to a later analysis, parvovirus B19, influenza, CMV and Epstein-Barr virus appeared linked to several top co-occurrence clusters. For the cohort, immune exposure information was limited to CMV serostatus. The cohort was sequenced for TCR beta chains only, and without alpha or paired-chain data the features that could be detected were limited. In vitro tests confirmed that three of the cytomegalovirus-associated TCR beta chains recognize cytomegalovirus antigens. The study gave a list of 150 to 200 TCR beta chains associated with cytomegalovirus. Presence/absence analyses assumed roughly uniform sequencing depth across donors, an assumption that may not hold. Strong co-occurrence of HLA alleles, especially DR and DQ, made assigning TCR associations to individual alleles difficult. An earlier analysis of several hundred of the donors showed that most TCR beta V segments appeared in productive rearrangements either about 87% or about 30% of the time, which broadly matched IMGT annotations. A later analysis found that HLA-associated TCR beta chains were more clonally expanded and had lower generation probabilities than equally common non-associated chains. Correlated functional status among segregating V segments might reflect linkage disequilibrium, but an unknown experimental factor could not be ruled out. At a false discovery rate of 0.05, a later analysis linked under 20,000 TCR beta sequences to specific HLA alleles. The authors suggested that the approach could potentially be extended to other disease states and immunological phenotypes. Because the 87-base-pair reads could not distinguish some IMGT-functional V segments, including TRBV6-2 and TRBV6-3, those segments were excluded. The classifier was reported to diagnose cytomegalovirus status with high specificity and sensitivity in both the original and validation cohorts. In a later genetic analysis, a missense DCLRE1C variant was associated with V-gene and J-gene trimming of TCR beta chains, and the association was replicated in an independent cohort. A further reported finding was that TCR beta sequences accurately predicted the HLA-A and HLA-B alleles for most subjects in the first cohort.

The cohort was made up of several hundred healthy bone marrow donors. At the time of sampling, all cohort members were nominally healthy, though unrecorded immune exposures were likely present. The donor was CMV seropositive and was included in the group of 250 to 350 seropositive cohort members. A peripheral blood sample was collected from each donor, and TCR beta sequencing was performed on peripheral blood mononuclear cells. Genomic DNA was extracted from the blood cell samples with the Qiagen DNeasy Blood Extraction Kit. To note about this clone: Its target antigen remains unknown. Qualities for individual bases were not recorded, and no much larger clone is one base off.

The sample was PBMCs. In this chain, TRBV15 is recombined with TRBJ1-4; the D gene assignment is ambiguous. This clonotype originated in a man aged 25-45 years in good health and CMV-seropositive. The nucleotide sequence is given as TGTGCCACCAGCAGAGATATGAATGAAAAACTGTTTTTT. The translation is CATSRDMNEKLFF. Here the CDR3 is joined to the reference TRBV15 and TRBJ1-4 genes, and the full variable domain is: DAMVIQNPRYQVTQFGKPVTLSCSQTLNHNVMYWYQQKSSQAPKLLFHYYDKDFNNEADTPDNFQSRRPNTSFCFLDIRSPGLGDTAMYLCATSRDMNEKLFFGSGTQLSVL.